The TCR beta chain described here comes from a study of cytomegalovirus exposure and HLA in healthy donors. Whole-study results and caveats: There were reportedly fewer N-insertions in an Asian-associated ancestry cluster than the roughly 670-donor mean, in a later analysis. Accurate HLA-A and HLA-B prediction from TCR beta sequences was reported for most subjects. Most of the TCR beta V segments (in an earlier analysis) were productive either about 87% or about 30% of the time.

CDR1 is MGHDK, CDR2 SYGVNS, per germline. The CDR3 is 13 residues long. At the time of sampling, donors were nominally healthy, though unrecorded immune exposures were likely. On this clone itself: Its antigen is not identified.

PCR used 60 Vbeta primers and 13 Jbeta primers. This table comes from immunoSEQ multiplex PCR, and its TCRdb copy is limited to in-frame clones, with some not included. Found here are roughly 100,000 clones, about 80% of them singletons; the top ten hold 3.1%. The sample comprised PBMCs. This chain connects TRBV25-1 to TRBJ2-5; D gene uncertain. TRBJ2-7 matches the DNA end more closely, so the J call is doubtful. The source of this sequence is a woman aged 35 to 49 in good health and CMV-seronegative. This CDR3 is CASSDADSYEQYF. CDR3 DNA: TGTGCCAGCAGTGACGCAGACTCCTACGAGCAGTACTTC.